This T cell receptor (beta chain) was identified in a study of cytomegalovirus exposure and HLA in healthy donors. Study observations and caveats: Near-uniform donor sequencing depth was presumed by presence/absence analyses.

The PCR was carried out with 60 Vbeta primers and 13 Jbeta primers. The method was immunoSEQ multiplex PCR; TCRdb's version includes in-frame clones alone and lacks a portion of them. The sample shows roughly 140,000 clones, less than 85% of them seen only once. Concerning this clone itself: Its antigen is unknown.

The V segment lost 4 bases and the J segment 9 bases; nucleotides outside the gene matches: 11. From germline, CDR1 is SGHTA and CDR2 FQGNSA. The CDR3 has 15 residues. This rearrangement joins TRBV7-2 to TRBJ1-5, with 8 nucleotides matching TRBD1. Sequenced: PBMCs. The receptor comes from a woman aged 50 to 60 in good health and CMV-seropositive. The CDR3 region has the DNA TGTGCCAGCAGCTATATGACAGGGGCCGCAGGGCCCCAGCATTTT. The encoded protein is CASSYMTGAAGPQHF.